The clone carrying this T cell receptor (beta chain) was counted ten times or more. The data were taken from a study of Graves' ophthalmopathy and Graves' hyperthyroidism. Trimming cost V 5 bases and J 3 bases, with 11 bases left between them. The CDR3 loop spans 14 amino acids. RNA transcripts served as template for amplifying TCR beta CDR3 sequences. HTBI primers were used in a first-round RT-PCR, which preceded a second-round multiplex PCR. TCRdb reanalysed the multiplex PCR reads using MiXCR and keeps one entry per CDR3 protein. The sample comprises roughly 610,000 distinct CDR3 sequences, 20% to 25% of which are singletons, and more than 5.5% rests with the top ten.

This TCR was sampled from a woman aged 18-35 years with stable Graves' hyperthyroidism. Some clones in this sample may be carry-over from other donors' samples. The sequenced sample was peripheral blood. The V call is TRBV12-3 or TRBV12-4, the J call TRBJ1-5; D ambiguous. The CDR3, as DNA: TGTGCCAGCAGTCCCCCCCCGTCCAATCAGCCCCAGCATTTT. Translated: CASSPPPSNQPQHF.